This T cell receptor (beta chain) was captured in a study of blood T cells in healthy people across ages. This clonotype was detected only a few times. Its target is not known. General observations from the study: Diversity figures derived from one million T cells were judged to underestimate the true value. Older individuals had lower TCR beta diversity per million T cells (the decline was roughly linear).

Between the trimmed V and J ends, which lost 3 bases and 7 bases, there was a span of 15 bases. This CDR3 has 14 residues. Germline V CDR1 and CDR2: SGHTA, FQGNSA. With a J-beta primer mix and a sample-barcoded 5' primer, a second PCR ran 7 to 11 cycles. Each cDNA molecule was tagged by a template-switch adaptor that had 12 random nucleotides. TCRdb independently ran MiXCR on the 5' RACE reads; one entry per CDR3 protein. The data contain about a million distinct CDR3 sequences, about two fifths of them seen just once; the ten biggest clones take up around 13%. Individuals who donated were healthy Caucasians from Russia aged roughly 6 to 90.

The V and J genes are TRBV7-2 and TRBJ1-2; a weak D match, TRBD1 (6 bases). The sequence derives from a young man in good health. Sequenced sample: blood. CDR3 nucleotide sequence: TGTGCCAGCAGCTTTGTCAGGGGTTATGGTGGCTACACCTTC. Its protein product is CASSFVRGYGGYTF.